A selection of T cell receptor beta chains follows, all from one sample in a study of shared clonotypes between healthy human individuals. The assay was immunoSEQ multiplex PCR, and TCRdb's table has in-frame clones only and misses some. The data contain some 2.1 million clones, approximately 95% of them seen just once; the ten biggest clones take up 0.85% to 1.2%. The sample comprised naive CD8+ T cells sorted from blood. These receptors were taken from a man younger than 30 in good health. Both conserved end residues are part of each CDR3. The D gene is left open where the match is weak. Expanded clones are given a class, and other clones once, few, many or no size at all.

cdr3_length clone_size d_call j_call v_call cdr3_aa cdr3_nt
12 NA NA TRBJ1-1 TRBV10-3 CAIRQGGTEAFF TGTGCCATCAGACAGGGAGGCACTGAAGCTTTCTTT
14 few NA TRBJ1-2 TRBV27 CASSLVGAAYGYTF TGTGCCAGCAGTTTGGTCGGGGCGGCCTATGGCTACACCTTC
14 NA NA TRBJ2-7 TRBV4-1 CASSPRDGSYEQYF TGCGCCAGCAGCCCCAGGGACGGCTCCTACGAGCAGTACTTC
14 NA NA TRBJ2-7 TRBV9 CASSVGVRAYEQYF TGTGCCAGCAGCGTAGGGGTCAGGGCCTACGAGCAGTACTTC
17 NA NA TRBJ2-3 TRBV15 CATSMKLPPASGDTQYF TGTGCCACCAGTATGAAACTTCCCCCAGCATCAGGCGATACGCAGTATTTT
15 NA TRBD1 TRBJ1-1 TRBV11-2 CATTQGVQGHTEAFF TGTGCCACCACTCAGGGGGTTCAGGGACACACTGAAGCTTTCTTT
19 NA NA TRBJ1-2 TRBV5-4 CASSLEGAADWWYNYGYTF TGTGCCAGCAGCTTGGAAGGTGCGGCAGATTGGTGGTATAACTATGGCTACACCTTC
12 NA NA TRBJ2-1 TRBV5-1 CASSLHINEQFF TGCGCCAGCAGCTTACACATCAATGAGCAGTTCTTC
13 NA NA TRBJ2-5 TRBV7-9 CASSPGGQETQYF TGTGCCAGCAGCCCCGGAGGGCAAGAGACCCAGTACTTC
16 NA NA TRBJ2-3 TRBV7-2 CASSPRSGGASDTQYF TGTGCCAGCAGCCCGAGGTCCGGGGGCGCATCAGATACGCAGTATTTT
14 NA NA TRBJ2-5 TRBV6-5 CASSYGWPQETQYF TGTGCCAGCAGTTACGGGTGGCCTCAAGAGACCCAGTACTTC
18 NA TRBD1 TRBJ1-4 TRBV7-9 CASSFRDREYPTNEKLFF TGTGCCAGCAGCTTCCGGGACAGGGAGTATCCAACTAATGAAAAACTGTTTTTT
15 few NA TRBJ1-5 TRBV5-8 CASSLQGGTGQPQHF TGTGCCAGCAGCCTTCAGGGAGGGACGGGTCAGCCCCAGCATTTT
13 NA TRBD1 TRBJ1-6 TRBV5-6 CASSPGGDSVLHF TGTGCCAGCAGCCCAGGGGGGGACTCGGTCCTCCACTTT
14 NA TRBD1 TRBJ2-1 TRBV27 CASSPGQGVHEQFF TGTGCCAGCAGCCCGGGACAGGGTGTTCATGAGCAGTTCTTC
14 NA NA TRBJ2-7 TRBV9 CASSVGSGSYEQYF TGTGCCAGCAGCGTAGGTAGCGGATCCTACGAGCAGTACTTC
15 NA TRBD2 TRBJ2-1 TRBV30 CAWTTTSGGSHEQFF TGTGCCTGGACAACTACTAGCGGGGGGAGCCATGAGCAGTTCTTC
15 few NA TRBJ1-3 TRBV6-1 CASSEAPGAGNTIYF TGTGCCAGCAGTGAGGCCCCCGGGGCTGGAAACACCATATATTTT
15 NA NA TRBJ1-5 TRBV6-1 CASSEDQWGNQPQHF TGTGCCAGCAGTGAAGACCAGTGGGGCAATCAGCCCCAGCATTTT
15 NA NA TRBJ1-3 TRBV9 CASSAGGGAGNTIYF TGTGCCAGCAGCGCCGGAGGTGGGGCTGGAAACACCATATATTTT
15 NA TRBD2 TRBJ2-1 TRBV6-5 CASSYRDYAILEQFF TGTGCCAGCAGTTACCGGGACTACGCAATCCTTGAGCAGTTCTTC
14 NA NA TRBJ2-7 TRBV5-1 CASSPGSPIDEQYF TGCGCCAGCAGCCCAGGTAGCCCTATCGACGAGCAGTACTTC
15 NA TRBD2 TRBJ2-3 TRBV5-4 CASTSLAGSLDTQYF TGTGCCAGCACCTCACTAGCGGGGTCGTTGGATACGCAGTATTTT
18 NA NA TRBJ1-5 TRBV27 CASSARGAVSYSNQPQHF TGTGCCAGCAGTGCCCGGGGGGCCGTATCTTACAGCAATCAGCCCCAGCATTTT
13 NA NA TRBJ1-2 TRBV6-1 CAGFGQPLLIYTF TGTGCCGGATTCGGACAGCCTCTTCTTATATACACCTTC
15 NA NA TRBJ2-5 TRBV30 CAWSGQKLTQETQYF TGTGCCTGGAGTGGGCAGAAACTAACCCAAGAGACCCAGTACTTC
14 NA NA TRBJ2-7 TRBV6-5 CASSPLAETYEQYF TGTGCCAGCAGCCCCTTAGCGGAGACCTACGAGCAGTACTTC
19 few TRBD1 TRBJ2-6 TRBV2 CASSEPRGGPPPGANVLTF TGTGCCAGCAGTGAACCCCGAGGGGGCCCTCCCCCTGGGGCCAACGTCCTGACTTTC
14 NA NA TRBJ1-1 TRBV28 CASSGTEGDTEAFF TGTGCCAGCAGCGGGACGGAGGGGGACACTGAAGCTTTCTTT
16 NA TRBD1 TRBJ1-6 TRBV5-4 CASSLDGGQGRSPLHF TGTGCCAGCAGCTTGGACGGCGGACAGGGCAGATCACCCCTCCACTTT
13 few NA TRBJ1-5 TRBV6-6 CASEQTSGQPQHF TGTGCCAGCGAACAGACATCGGGCCAGCCCCAGCATTTT
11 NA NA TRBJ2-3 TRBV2 CASSDGRTQYF TGTGCCAGCAGTGATGGCCGAACGCAGTATTTT
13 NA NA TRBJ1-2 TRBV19 CASSIGSGYGYTF TGTGCCAGTAGTATAGGGTCAGGCTATGGCTACACCTTC
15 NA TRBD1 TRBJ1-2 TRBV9 CASSWGTGNNYGYTF TGTGCCAGCAGCTGGGGGACAGGGAATAACTATGGCTACACCTTC
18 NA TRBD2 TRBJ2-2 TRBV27 CASSIRTSGSTGTGELFF TGTGCCAGCAGTATAAGAACTAGCGGGAGTACCGGCACCGGGGAGCTGTTTTTT
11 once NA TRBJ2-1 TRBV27 CASSFQEEQFF TGTGCCAGCAGTTTCCAGGAGGAGCAGTTCTTC
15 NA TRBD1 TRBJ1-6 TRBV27 CASSFLDRLDSPLHF TGTGCCAGCAGTTTTCTGGACAGGCTGGATTCACCCCTCCACTTT
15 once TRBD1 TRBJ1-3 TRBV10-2 CASQTGASSGNTIYF TGCGCCAGCCAGACAGGGGCAAGCTCTGGAAACACCATATATTTT
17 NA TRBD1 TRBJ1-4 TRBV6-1 CASSGQGGISVNEKLFF TGTGCCAGCAGTGGACAGGGGGGGATATCAGTTAATGAAAAACTGTTTTTT
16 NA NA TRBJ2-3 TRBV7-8 CASSLVWSRDTDTQYF TGTGCCAGCAGCTTAGTCTGGTCCCGTGATACAGATACGCAGTATTTT
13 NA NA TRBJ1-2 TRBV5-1 CASSGASLGLQVF TGCGCCAGCAGTGGAGCCTCCCTCGGCCTCCAAGTCTTC
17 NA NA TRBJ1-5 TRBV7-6 CASSPNPFGGGNQPQHF TGTGCCAGCAGTCCCAACCCATTTGGCGGAGGCAATCAGCCCCAGCATTTT
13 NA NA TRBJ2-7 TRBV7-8 CASSLGTALEQYF TGTGCCAGCAGCTTAGGGACGGCCCTCGAGCAGTACTTC
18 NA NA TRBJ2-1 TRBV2 CASSENIAGGVPYNEQFF TGTGCCAGCAGTGAAAATATCGCGGGCGGGGTGCCATACAATGAGCAGTTCTTC
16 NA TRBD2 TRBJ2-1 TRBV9 CASSVAGTSADNEQFF TGTGCCAGCAGCGTAGCTGGGACTAGCGCGGACAATGAGCAGTTCTTC
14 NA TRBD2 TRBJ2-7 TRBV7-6 CASSTGLAGGEQYF TGTGCCAGCAGCACCGGACTAGCGGGAGGCGAGCAGTACTTC
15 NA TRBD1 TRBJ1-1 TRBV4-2 CASSLGTGRVTEAFF TGTGCCAGCAGCCTCGGGACAGGGAGGGTAACTGAAGCTTTCTTT
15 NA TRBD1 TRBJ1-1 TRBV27 CASSPNRGMNTEAFF TGTGCCAGCAGTCCTAACAGGGGGATGAACACTGAAGCTTTCTTT
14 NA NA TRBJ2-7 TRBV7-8 CASSAGLNPYEQYF TGTGCCAGCAGCGCCGGACTGAACCCCTACGAGCAGTACTTC
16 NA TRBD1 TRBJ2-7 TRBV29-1 CSVVPRDRAKTYEQYF TGCAGCGTTGTTCCTAGGGACAGGGCAAAAACCTACGAGCAGTACTTC
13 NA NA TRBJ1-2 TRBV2 CASSEIGNYGYTF TGTGCCAGCAGTGAAATTGGTAACTATGGCTACACCTTC
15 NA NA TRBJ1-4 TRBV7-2 CASSPDFSTNEKLFF TGTGCCAGCAGCCCGGACTTTTCAACTAATGAAAAACTGTTTTTT
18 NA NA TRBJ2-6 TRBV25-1 CASSEDVRIGSGANVLTF TGTGCCAGCAGTGAAGATGTCAGGATAGGCTCTGGGGCCAACGTCCTGACTTTC
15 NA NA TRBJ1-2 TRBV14 CASSQLQDVDYGYTF TGTGCCAGCAGCCAACTCCAGGACGTAGACTATGGCTACACCTTC
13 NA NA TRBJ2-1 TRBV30 CAWTSGNGNEQFF TGTGCCTGGACCAGTGGGAATGGCAATGAGCAGTTCTTC
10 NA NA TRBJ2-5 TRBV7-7 CASSPSSQYF TGTGCTAGCAGCCCGAGCTCCCAGTACTTC
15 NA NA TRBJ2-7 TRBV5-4 CASSLAGDRLDEQYF TGTGCCAGCAGCCTGGCCGGGGATCGGTTGGACGAGCAGTACTTC
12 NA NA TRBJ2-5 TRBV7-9 CASTKGIETQYF TGTGCCAGCACCAAGGGGATCGAGACCCAGTACTTC
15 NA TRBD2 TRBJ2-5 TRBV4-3 CASSHSSGSQETQYF TGCGCCAGCAGCCACAGTAGCGGGAGCCAAGAGACCCAGTACTTC
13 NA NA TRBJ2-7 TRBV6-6 CASSYYFLGEQYF TGTGCCAGCAGTTATTACTTCTTAGGGGAGCAGTACTTC